This TCR beta chain is from a study of cytomegalovirus exposure and HLA in healthy donors. The study's findings and limits: That first-cohort TCR clusters tended to co-occur in the roughly 130 validation repertoires was found in a later analysis.

With respect to this clone: What it binds is not known.

Per germline, CDR1 MGHRA and CDR2 YSYEKL. The CDR3 runs to 18 residues. Germline trimming cut 2 bases from V and 13 bases from J; bases unmatched to any gene: 19. Clones were read by immunoSEQ multiplex PCR, and TCRdb kept only the in-frame ones, dropping some. The sample yields some 140,000 clones, about 86% seen once. The sequence was collected from a human donor in good health. Sequencing input: PBMCs. The chain uses TRBV4-1 and TRBJ1-4, with 10 bases fitting TRBD1. CDR3: CASSQSGQGVWKNTVLFF. The CDR3 DNA reads as TGCGCCAGCAGCCAATCCGGACAGGGGGTTTGGAAGAATACGGTACTGTTTTTT.